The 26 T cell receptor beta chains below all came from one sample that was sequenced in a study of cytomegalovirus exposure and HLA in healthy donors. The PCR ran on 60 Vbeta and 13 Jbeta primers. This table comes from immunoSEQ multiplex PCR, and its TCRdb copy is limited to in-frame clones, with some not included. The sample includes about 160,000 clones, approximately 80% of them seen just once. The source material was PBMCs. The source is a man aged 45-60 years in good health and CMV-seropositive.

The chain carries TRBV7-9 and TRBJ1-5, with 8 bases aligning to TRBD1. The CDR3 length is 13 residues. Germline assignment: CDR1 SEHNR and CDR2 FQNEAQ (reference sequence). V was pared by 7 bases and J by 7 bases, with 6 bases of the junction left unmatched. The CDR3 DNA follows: TGTGCCAGCACCACAGGGGGGCGCCAGCCCCAGCATTTT. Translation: CASTTGGRQPQHF. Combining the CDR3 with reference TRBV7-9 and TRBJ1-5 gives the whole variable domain DTGVSQNPRHKITKRGQNVTFRCDPISEHNRLYWYRQTLGQGPEFLTYFQNEAQLEKSRLLSDRFSAERPKGSFSTLEIQRTEQGDSAMYLCASTTGGRQPQHFGDGTRLSIL.

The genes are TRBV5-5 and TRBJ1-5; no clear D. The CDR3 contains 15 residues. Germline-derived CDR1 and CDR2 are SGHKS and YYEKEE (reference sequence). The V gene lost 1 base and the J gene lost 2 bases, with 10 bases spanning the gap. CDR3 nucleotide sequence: TGTGCCAGCAGCTTGTACAGATCGGGCAATCAGCCCCAGCATTTT. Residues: CASSLYRSGNQPQHF.

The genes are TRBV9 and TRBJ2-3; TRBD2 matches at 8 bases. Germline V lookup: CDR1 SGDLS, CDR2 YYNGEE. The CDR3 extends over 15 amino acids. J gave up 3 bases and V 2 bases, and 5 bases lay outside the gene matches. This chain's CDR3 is CASSVWRGETDTQYF. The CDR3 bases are TGTGCCAGCAGCGTTTGGCGGGGGGAAACAGATACGCAGTATTTT.

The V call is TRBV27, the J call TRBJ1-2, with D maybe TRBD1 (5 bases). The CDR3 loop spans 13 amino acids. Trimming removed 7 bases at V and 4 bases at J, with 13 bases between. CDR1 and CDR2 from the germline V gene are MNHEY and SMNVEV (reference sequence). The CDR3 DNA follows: TGTGCCAGCACTCAAGGCGGGGGCTATGGCTACACCTTC. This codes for CASTQGGGYGYTF.

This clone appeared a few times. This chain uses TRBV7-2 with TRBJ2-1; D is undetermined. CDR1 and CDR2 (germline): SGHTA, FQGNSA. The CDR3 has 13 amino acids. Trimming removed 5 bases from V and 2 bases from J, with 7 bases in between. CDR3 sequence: CASSPSPYNEQFF. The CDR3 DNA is TGTGCCAGCAGCCCGAGCCCCTACAATGAGCAGTTCTTC.

The CDR3 reads CASSPTGTGTYTDTQYF. The DNA for the CDR3 is TGCGCCAGCAGCCCAACCGGGACAGGGACTTACACAGATACGCAGTATTTT. This rearrangement joins TRBV4-1 to TRBJ2-3, with TRBD1 identical over 9 bases. Germline V lookup: CDR1 MGHRA, CDR2 YSYEKL. With 4 bases clipped from V and 2 bases from J, the junction kept 10 bases outside the gene matches. The CDR3 runs 17 residues.

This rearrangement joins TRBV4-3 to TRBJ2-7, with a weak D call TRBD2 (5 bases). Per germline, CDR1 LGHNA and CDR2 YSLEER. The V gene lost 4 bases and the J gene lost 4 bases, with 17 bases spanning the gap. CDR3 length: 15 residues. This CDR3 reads CASSPGSRVVYEQYF. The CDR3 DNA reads TGCGCCAGCAGCCCGGGGTCCCGTGTCGTTTACGAGCAGTACTTC.

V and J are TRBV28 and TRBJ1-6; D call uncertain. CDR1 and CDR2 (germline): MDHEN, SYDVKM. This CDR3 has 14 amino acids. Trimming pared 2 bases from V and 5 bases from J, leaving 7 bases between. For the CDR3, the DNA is TGTGCCAGCAGTTTAGGACTTAATAATTCACCCCTCCACTTT. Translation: CASSLGLNNSPLHF.

CDR3 in amino acids: CASSFGTGGTEAFF. CDR3 coding DNA: TGTGCCAGCAGCTTTGGGACAGGGGGGACTGAAGCTTTCTTT. V is TRBV7-2 and J is TRBJ1-1, with 11 bases matching TRBD1. Germline loops: CDR1 SGHTA, CDR2 FQGNSA. The CDR3 extends over 14 amino acids. V shed 3 bases and J 5 bases; nucleotides not matched to a gene: 2.

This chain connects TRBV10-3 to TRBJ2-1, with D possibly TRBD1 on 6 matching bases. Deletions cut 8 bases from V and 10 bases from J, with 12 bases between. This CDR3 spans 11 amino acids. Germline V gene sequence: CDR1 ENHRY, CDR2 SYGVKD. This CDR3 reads CAIGGDREQFF. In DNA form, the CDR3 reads TGTGCCATCGGGGGAGACAGGGAGCAGTTCTTC.

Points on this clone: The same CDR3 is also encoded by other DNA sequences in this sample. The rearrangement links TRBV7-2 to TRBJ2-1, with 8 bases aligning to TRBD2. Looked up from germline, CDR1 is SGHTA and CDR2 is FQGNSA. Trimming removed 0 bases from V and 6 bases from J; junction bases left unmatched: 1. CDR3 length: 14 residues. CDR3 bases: TGTGCCAGCAGCTTAGCCACTAGCGGCAATGAGCAGTTCTTC. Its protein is CASSLATSGNEQFF.

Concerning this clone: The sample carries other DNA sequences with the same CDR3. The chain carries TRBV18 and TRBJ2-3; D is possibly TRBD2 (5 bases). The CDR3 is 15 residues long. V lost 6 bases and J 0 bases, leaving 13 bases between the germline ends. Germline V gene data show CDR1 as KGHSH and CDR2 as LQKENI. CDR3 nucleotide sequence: TGTGCCAGCTCGCCTAGCAAAACTAGCACAGATACGCAGTATTTT. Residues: CASSPSKTSTDTQYF.

The CDR3 coding sequence is TGCGCCAGCAGCTTAGGGACTAGTCAAGAGACCCAGTACTTC. Translation gives CASSLGTSQETQYF. J is TRBJ2-5 and V is TRBV5-1; 8 nucleotides align to TRBD2. Germline loops: CDR1 SGHRS, CDR2 YFSETQ. The length of the CDR3 is 14 residues. V gave up 2 bases and J gave up 2 bases; unmatched junction bases: 2.

CDR3 coding DNA: TGTGCCAGCAGCTTATTCGCGAGTTCGCAGCAGTTCTTC. Protein: CASSLFASSQQFF. The V gene is TRBV7-8, the J gene TRBJ2-1; D gene ambiguous. Trimming cost V 2 bases and J 11 bases, with 13 bases left between them. Germline V gene data show CDR1 as SGHVS and CDR2 as FQNEAQ. CDR3 length: 13 residues.

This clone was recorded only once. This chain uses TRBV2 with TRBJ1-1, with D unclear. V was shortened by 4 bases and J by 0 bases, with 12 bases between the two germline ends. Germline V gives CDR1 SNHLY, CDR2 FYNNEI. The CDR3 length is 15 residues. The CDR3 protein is CASSVKDYMNTEAFF. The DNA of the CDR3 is TGTGCCAGCAGTGTGAAAGATTACATGAACACTGAAGCTTTCTTT.

The CDR3 sequence is CASSYSLGGGTEAFF. The CDR3 DNA reads TGTGCCAGCAGTTACTCGCTCGGAGGTGGGACTGAAGCTTTCTTT. V and J are TRBV6-5 and TRBJ1-1; D is unresolved. The CDR3 is made up of 15 amino acids. Between the trimmed V and J ends, which lost 0 bases and 5 bases, there was a span of 13 bases. The V gene's germline CDR1 is MNHEY and CDR2 SVGAGI.

Here the CDR3 DNA reads TGTGCCAGCAGTACGACCTCTGACAGGGGGGCTGGAAACACCATATATTTT. Translated, it gives CASSTTSDRGAGNTIYF. This chain uses TRBV2 with TRBJ1-3, with TRBD1 identical over 9 bases. Germline V lookup: CDR1 SNHLY, CDR2 FYNNEI. The CDR3 is 17 residues long. V shed 5 bases and J 2 bases; nucleotides not matched to a gene: 10.

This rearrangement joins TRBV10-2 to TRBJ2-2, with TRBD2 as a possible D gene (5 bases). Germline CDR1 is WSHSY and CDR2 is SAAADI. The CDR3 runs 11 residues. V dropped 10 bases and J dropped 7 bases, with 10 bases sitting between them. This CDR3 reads CATRGNGELFF. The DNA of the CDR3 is TGCGCCACCCGAGGGAACGGGGAGCTGTTTTTT.

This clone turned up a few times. CDR3 coding DNA: TGTGCCAGCAGTGAATTTCTGGCCGGGACAGGCTCCAACTATGGCTACACCTTC. This codes for CASSEFLAGTGSNYGYTF. The gene calls are TRBV6-1 and TRBJ1-2; 8 bases are shared with TRBD1. This CDR3 has 18 residues. The ends lost 2 bases at V and 2 bases at J; junction bases unmatched: 13. Germline values: CDR1 MNHNS, CDR2 SASEGT.

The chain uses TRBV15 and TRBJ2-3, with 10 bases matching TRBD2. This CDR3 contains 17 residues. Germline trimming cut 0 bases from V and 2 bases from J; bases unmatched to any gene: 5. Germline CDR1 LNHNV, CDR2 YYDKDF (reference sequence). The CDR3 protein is CATSRDLSGGATDTQYF. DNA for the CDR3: TGTGCCACCAGCAGAGATCTGAGCGGGGGGGCCACAGATACGCAGTATTTT.

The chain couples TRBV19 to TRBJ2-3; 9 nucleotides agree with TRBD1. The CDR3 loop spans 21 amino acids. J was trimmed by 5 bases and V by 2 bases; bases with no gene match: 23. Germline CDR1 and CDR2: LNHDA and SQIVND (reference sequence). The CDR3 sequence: CASSITPTPLSHRGLEDTQYF. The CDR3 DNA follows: TGTGCCAGTAGTATAACCCCGACTCCACTGTCCCACAGGGGGCTCGAAGATACGCAGTATTTT.

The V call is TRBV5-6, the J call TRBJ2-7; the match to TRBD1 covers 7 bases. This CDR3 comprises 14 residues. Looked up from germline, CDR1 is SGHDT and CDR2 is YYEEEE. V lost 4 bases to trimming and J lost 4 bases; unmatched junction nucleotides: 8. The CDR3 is CASSPAGGGYEQYF. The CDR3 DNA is TGTGCCAGCAGCCCGGCAGGGGGTGGGTACGAGCAGTACTTC.

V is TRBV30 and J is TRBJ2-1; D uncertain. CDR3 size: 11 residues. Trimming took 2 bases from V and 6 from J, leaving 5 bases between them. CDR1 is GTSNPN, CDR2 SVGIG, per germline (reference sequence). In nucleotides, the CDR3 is TGTGCCTGGAGTACTTTCAATGAGCAGTTCTTC. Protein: CAWSTFNEQFF.

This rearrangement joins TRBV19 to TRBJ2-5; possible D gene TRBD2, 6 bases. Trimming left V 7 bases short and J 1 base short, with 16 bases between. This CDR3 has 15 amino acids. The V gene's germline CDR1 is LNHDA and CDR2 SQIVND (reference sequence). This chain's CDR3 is CASTWTLGGQETQYF. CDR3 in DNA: TGTGCCAGTACCTGGACCCTGGGGGGCCAAGAGACCCAGTACTTC.

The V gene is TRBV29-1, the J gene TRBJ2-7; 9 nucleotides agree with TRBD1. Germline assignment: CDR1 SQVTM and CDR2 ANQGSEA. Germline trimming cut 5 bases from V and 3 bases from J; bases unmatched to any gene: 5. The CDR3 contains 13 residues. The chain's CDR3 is CSVLTGGYYEQYF. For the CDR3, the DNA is TGCAGCGTTCTAACAGGGGGCTACTACGAGCAGTACTTC.

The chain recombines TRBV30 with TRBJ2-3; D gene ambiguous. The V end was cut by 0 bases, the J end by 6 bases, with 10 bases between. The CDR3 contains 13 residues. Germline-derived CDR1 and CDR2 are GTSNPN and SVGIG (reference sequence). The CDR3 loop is CAWSVGSSDTQYF. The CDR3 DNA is TGTGCCTGGAGTGTAGGTAGCTCTGATACGCAGTATTTT.